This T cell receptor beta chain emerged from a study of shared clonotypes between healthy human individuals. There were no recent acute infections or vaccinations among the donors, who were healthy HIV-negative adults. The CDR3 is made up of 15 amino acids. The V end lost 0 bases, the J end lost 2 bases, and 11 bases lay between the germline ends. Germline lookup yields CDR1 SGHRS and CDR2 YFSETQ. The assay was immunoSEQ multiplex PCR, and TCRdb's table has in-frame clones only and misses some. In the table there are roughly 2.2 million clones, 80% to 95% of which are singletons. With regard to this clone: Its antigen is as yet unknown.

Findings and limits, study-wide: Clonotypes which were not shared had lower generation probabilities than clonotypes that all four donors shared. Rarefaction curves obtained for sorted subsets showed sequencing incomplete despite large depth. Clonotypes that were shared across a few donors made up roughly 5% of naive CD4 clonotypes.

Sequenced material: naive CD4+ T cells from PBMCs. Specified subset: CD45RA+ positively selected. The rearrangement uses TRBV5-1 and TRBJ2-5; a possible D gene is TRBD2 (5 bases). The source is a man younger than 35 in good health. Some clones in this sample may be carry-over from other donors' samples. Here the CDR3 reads CASSLEDWGQETQYF. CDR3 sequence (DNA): TGCGCCAGCAGCTTGGAGGACTGGGGTCAAGAGACCCAGTACTTC.